These 21 T cell receptor beta chains came from one sample sequenced in a study of blood T cells in healthy people across ages. Sample-barcoded 5' priming and a J-beta primer mix drove a second PCR of about 7 to 11 cycles. TCRdb called the 5' RACE reads again in MiXCR, with one record for every CDR3 protein. The sample includes roughly 550,000 distinct CDR3 sequences, 24% of them seen just once. These data also formed part of another study, on T cells of mothers and their children.

Specimen: blood. The receptors were sampled from a boy aged 10-17 years in good health.

This clonotype has just a few counts. The chain employs TRBV28 and TRBJ2-7, with TRBD2 matching over 13 bases. Germline trimming cut 4 bases from V and 3 bases from J; bases unmatched to any gene: 3. This CDR3 spans 15 amino acids. The germline gives CDR1 MDHEN, CDR2 SYDVKM. Here the CDR3 reads CASSSRTSGGYEQYF. In DNA, the CDR3 is TGTGCCAGCAGTTCACGGACTAGCGGGGGCTACGAGCAGTACTTC.

The table lists this clonotype with many counts. The rearrangement uses TRBV29-1 and TRBJ2-6, with a tentative D call TRBD2 (5 bases). V lost 4 bases to trimming and J lost 4 bases, with 8 bases between them. CDR1 is SQVTM and CDR2 is ANQGSEA in the germline V gene. CDR3 length: 13 amino acids. The CDR3 DNA reads as TGCAGCGTTGCCGGGAAAGGGGCCAACGTCCTGACTTTC. Amino acid sequence: CSVAGKGANVLTF.

V is TRBV3-1 and J is TRBJ2-5; perhaps D is TRBD1 or TRBD2 (6 bases each). Trimming took off 7 bases at V and 6 bases at J, with 24 bases between the two ends. The CDR3 is 16 residues long. Germline V lookup: CDR1 LGHDT, CDR2 YNNKEL (reference sequence). The CDR3 bases are TGTGCCAGCACACACAGGGCCGCTAGCGTTAGGCAGACCCAGTACTTC. Its translation is CASTHRAASVRQTQYF.

The chain is built from TRBV12-3 or TRBV12-4 and TRBJ1-1; D perhaps matches TRBD1 (5 bases). CDR3 length: 14 amino acids. The V end lost 5 bases, the J end lost 4 bases, and 14 bases lay between the germline ends. The CDR3 sequence is CASSPPWGVTEAFF. CDR3 DNA: TGTGCCAGCAGTCCCCCGTGGGGGGTCACTGAAGCTTTCTTT.

This clonotype was observed a handful of times. This chain joins TRBV5-1 and TRBJ2-1; D gene ambiguous. Germline lookup yields CDR1 SGHRS and CDR2 YFSETQ. The CDR3 runs 16 residues. With 4 bases removed from V and 1 base from J, the gap between germline ends came to 15 bases. Here the CDR3 reads CASSHYEASSYNEQFF. The CDR3 DNA reads TGCGCCAGCAGCCACTATGAGGCCTCGTCCTACAATGAGCAGTTCTTC.

This clonotype was picked up a small number of times. The chain joins TRBV9 to TRBJ2-3; 9 bases align to TRBD1. Trimming cost V 0 bases and J 0 bases; bases outside gene matches: 5. The CDR3 contains 17 residues. CDR1 and CDR2 (germline): SGDLS, YYNGEE. The CDR3 loop is CASSVGQGVTSTDTQYF. The CDR3 nucleotides are TGTGCCAGCAGCGTAGGACAGGGGGTAACTAGCACAGATACGCAGTATTTT.

This clonotype appeared a few times. The chain recombines TRBV6-5 with TRBJ1-2; D call uncertain. CDR1 and CDR2 from the germline V gene are MNHEY and SVGAGI. The CDR3 runs to 18 residues. Trimming removed 0 bases from V and 2 bases from J, with 19 bases in between. DNA for the CDR3: TGTGCCAGCAGTTACTCTTTTGTTTTTTTCGGCAGGAACTATGGCTACACCTTC. It yields the protein CASSYSFVFFGRNYGYTF.

The rearrangement links TRBV7-2 to TRBJ2-5, with 7 bases matching TRBD2. Germline V lookup: CDR1 SGHTA, CDR2 FQGNSA. With 2 bases clipped from V and 4 bases from J, the junction kept 7 bases outside the gene matches. CDR3 length equals 15 residues. The CDR3 spells CASSLRGRAGETQYF. The DNA for the CDR3 is TGTGCCAGCAGCTTACGAGGGAGGGCCGGAGAGACCCAGTACTTC.

This clonotype turned up a few times. V gene TRBV7-6 combines with J gene TRBJ2-7; D is ambiguous. Trimming took off 5 bases at V and 2 bases at J, with 13 bases between the two ends. The CDR3 runs 14 residues. Germline V CDR1 and CDR2: SGHVS, FNYEAQ. The CDR3 spells CASSPQSRTYEQYF. Written as DNA, the CDR3 is TGTGCCAGCAGCCCCCAGTCCCGGACCTACGAGCAGTACTTC.

This clonotype has a handful of counts. This chain links TRBV5-1 with TRBJ2-1; TRBD2 matches 9 bases. The CDR3 spans 16 residues. The J segment lost 3 bases and the V segment lost 4 bases, leaving 8 bases of the junction unmatched. CDR1 is SGHRS and CDR2 is YFSETQ in the germline V gene. CDR3 residues: CASSPGAGGLYNEQFF. In DNA, the CDR3 is TGCGCCAGCAGCCCGGGGGCGGGGGGGCTCTACAATGAGCAGTTCTTC. Full variable domain (outside the CDR3, taken from reference TRBV5-1 and TRBJ2-1): KAGVTQTPRYLIKTRGQQVTLSCSPISGHRSVSWYQQTPGQGLQFLFEYFSETQRNKGNFPGRFSGRQFSNSRSEMNVSTLELGDSALYLCASSPGAGGLYNEQFFGPGTRLTVL.

This clonotype has just a few counts. The gene calls are TRBV28 and TRBJ2-5; D may be TRBD2 (6 bases). In germline, CDR1 is MDHEN, CDR2 SYDVKM. The V gene lost 2 bases and the J gene lost 7 bases, with 11 bases spanning the gap. This CDR3 contains 13 residues. CDR3 protein: CASSLAGTGTQYF. The DNA for the CDR3 is TGTGCCAGCAGTTTAGCGGGGACCGGGACCCAGTACTTC.

A word on this clonotype: At one end, the junction sequence differs from germline, possibly due to a read error. The DNA for the CDR3 is TGTGCCAGCACCTTACCCCCGGGGAACTCTGGGGCCAACGTCCTGACTTTC. Residues: CASTLPPGNSGANVLTF. The V call is TRBV7-9, the J call TRBJ2-6, with D tentatively TRBD2 (5 bases). The CDR3 totals 17 residues. CDR1 and CDR2 from the germline V gene are SEHNR and FQNEAQ (reference sequence).

The table lists this clonotype with many counts. The CDR3 protein is CASSLGQGASGELFF. The CDR3 DNA sequence: TGCGCCAGCAGCTTGGGACAGGGGGCGAGCGGGGAGCTGTTTTTT. The V gene is TRBV5-1, the J gene TRBJ2-2, with 10 bases lining up with TRBD1. Germline loops: CDR1 SGHRS, CDR2 YFSETQ. CDR3 length equals 15 residues. The junction had 3 bases not matched to a gene; V was cut back by 0 bases and J by 7 bases.

The chain has TRBV20-1 and TRBJ2-3; the match to TRBD2 covers 11 bases. The ends lost 0 bases at V and 5 bases at J; junction bases unmatched: 1. Germline CDR1 is DFQATT and CDR2 is SNEGSKA (reference sequence). The CDR3 is 14 residues long. The CDR3 DNA sequence: TGCAGTGCTAGAGACGGACTAGCGGGAGATACGCAGTATTTT. It yields the protein CSARDGLAGDTQYF.

The gene calls are TRBV6-2 or TRBV6-3 and TRBJ1-6; no firm D call. Germline V CDR1 and CDR2: MNHEY, SVGEGT. The CDR3 is 16 amino acids. Trimming cost V 6 bases and J 9 bases, with 21 bases left between them. CDR3 residues: CASSPVPGGSFSPLHF. The CDR3 nucleotides are TGTGCCAGCAGCCCTGTTCCGGGAGGCTCCTTTTCACCCCTCCACTTT.

This clonotype has just a few counts. This chain uses TRBV20-1 with TRBJ1-1; TRBD1 matches at 11 bases. Germline values: CDR1 DFQATT, CDR2 SNEGSKA (reference sequence). The CDR3 runs 14 residues. Trimming at V came to 3 bases and at J to 4 bases, leaving 4 bases not matched to a gene. This CDR3 is CSARTGTGGTEAFF. The CDR3 coding sequence is TGCAGTGCTAGGACCGGGACAGGGGGCACTGAAGCTTTCTTT.

Concerning this clonotype itself: One junction end disagrees with the germline gene, perhaps due to a read error. The chain uses TRBV2 and TRBJ2-1, with 7 bases identical to TRBD2. The CDR3 consists of 13 residues. Germline V gene data show CDR1 as SNHLY and CDR2 as FYNNEI. CDR3 loop: CTSRDAGDNEQFF. The CDR3 nucleotides are TGTACCAGCAGGGACGCGGGGGACAATGAGCAGTTCTTC.

This clonotype was counted a few times. V gene TRBV28 combines with J gene TRBJ2-1; 9 positions agree with TRBD1. The V and J ends lost 6 bases and 9 bases, in that order; junction bases with no gene match: 12. This CDR3 contains 15 residues. Germline V gene lookup returns CDR1 MDHEN and CDR2 SYDVKM. CDR3 sequence (DNA): TGTGCCAGCAGCTCTCCGGGGACAGGGAGCAGTGAGCAGTTCTTC. Its translation is CASSSPGTGSSEQFF.

Only a few counts were recorded for this clonotype. The chain couples TRBV10-3 to TRBJ2-1; 8 positions match TRBD2. Unmatched junction bases numbered 6, after V lost 3 bases and J lost 5 bases. Looked up from germline, CDR1 is ENHRY and CDR2 is SYGVKD. The CDR3 spans 15 residues. The CDR3, as DNA: TGTGCCATCAGTGAATTAAGCGGGAGAGACAATGAGCAGTTCTTC. It translates to CAISELSGRDNEQFF.

This chain joins TRBV4-1 and TRBJ2-7; D is perhaps TRBD2 (6 bases). Per the germline V gene, CDR1 is MGHRA and CDR2 is YSYEKL. V lost 4 bases to trimming and J lost 3 bases, with 16 bases between them. This CDR3 is 15 amino acids long. The CDR3, as DNA: TGCGCCAGCAGCCTAATCCCCCTAGCGAACTACGAGCAGTACTTC. Residues: CASSLIPLANYEQYF.

This clonotype was seen more than once but under ten times. This chain joins TRBV15 and TRBJ1-4; D unclear. The V gene's germline CDR1 is LNHNV and CDR2 YYDKDF (reference sequence). V was trimmed by 3 bases and J by 12 bases, leaving 11 bases between them. This CDR3 contains 12 residues. CDR3 residues: CATSSGEMELFF. DNA for the CDR3: TGTGCCACCAGCAGCGGAGAAATGGAACTGTTTTTT. Looking up the rest from reference TRBV15 and TRBJ1-4 gives the full variable domain: DAMVIQNPRYQVTQFGKPVTLSCSQTLNHNVMYWYQQKSSQAPKLLFHYYDKDFNNEADTPDNFQSRRPNTSFCFLDIRSPGLGDTAMYLCATSSGEMELFFGSGTQLSVL.